One and the same sample provided the 3 T cell receptor beta chains below, sequenced in a study of T-cell memory formation after mild COVID-19. TCRdb called the 5' RACE reads again in MiXCR, with one record for every CDR3 protein. The sample includes hundreds of thousands of distinct CDR3 sequences, around 30% of them seen just once. Specimen: PBMCs or a T cell subset sorted from them (not recorded which). Receptor source: an adult woman who had mild COVID-19 (a few samples of this study predate the infection). Cell type and time point are not known.

This clonotype was observed a handful of times. This chain joins TRBV7-6 and TRBJ2-7, with D tentatively TRBD2 (5 bases). V shed 5 bases and J shed 4 bases, with 18 bases lying between them. Germline V gene sequence: CDR1 SGHVS, CDR2 FNYEAQ. The CDR3 contains 15 residues. The DNA for the CDR3 is TGTGCCAGCAGCCCCTCGTGGCGGGCGGATTACGAGCAGTACTTC. Its protein is CASSPSWRADYEQYF.

Only a few counts were recorded for this clonotype. J is TRBJ2-2 and V is TRBV5-1; D may match TRBD1 or TRBD2 (5 bases each). The CDR3 runs 15 residues. Trimming shortened V by 0 bases and J by 4 bases, and 10 bases separated the two germline ends. Germline assignment: CDR1 SGHRS and CDR2 YFSETQ. In DNA, the CDR3 is TGCGCCAGCAGCTTGGGCGAGGGGCGCACCGGGGAGCTGTTTTTT. It yields the protein CASSLGEGRTGELFF.

V and J are TRBV7-9 and TRBJ2-3, with 7 bases identical to TRBD2. CDR1 SEHNR and CDR2 FQNEAQ come from the germline V gene (reference sequence). The V and J ends lost 2 bases and 5 bases, in that order; junction bases with no gene match: 1. The CDR3 has 13 residues. CDR3 loop: CASSLSGGDTQYF. The CDR3 DNA reads as TGTGCCAGCAGCTTATCGGGGGGAGATACGCAGTATTTT. Supplemented by reference TRBV7-9 and TRBJ2-3, the full variable domain reads DTGVSQNPRHKITKRGQNVTFRCDPISEHNRLYWYRQTLGQGPEFLTYFQNEAQLEKSRLLSDRFSAERPKGSFSTLEIQRTEQGDSAMYLCASSLSGGDTQYFGPGTRLTVL.